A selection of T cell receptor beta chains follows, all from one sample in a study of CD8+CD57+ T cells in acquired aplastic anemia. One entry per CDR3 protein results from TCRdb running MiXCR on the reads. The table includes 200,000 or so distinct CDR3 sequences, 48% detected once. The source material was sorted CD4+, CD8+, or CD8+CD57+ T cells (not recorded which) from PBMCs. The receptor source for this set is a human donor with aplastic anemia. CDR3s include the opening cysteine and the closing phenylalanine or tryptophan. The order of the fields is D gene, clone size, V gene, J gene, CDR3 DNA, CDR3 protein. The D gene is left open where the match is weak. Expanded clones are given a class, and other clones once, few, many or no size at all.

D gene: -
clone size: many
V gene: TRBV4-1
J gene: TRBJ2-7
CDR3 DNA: TGCGCCAGCAGCCGGCCCGGGGCGCGTGAGCAGTACTTC
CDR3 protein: CASSRPGAREQYF

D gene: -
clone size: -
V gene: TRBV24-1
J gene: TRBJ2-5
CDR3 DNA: TGTGCCACCAGTGGAGGGGGGGAGGCCGGAGAGACCCAGTACTTC
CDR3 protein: CATSGGGEAGETQYF

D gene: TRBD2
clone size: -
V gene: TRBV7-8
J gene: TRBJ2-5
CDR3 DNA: TGTGCCAGCAGCCCGGGTAGCGGGGGCCGTCAAGAGACCCAGTACTTC
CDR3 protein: CASSPGSGGRQETQYF

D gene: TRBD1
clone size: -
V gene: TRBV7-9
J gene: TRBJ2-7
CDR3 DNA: TGTGCCAGCAGCCGACAGGGGGGAAGGGGCTACGAGCAGTACTTC
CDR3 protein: CASSRQGGRGYEQYF

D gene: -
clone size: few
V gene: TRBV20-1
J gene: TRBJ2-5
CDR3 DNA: TGCAGTGCTAGAGACGGGCCTAAAGAGACCCAGTACTTC
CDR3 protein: CSARDGPKETQYF

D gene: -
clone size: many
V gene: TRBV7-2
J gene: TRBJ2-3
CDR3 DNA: TGTGCCAGCAGCTACGCCACCGATACGCAGTATTTT
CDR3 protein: CASSYATDTQYF

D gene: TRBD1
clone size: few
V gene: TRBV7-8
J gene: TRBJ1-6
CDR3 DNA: TGTGCCAGCAGCTTCGGACAGGGCAGCTCCTATAATTCACCCCTCCACTTT
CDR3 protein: CASSFGQGSSYNSPLHF

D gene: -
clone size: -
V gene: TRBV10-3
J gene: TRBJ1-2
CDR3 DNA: TGTGCCATCAGTGGGGACGGAAACTATGGCTACACCTTC
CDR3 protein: CAISGDGNYGYTF

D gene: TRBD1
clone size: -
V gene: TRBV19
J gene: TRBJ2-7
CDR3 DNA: TGTGCCAGTAGTCTAGGGACAGGGGGCTACGAGCAGTACTTC
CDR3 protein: CASSLGTGGYEQYF

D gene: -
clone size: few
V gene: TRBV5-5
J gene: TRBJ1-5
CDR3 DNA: TGTGCCAGCACCCCCTGGACGAGTAGCAATCAGCCCCAGCATTTT
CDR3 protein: CASTPWTSSNQPQHF

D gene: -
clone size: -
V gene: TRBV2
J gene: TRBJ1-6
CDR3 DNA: TGTGCCAGCAATAACCTGCGTTCACCCCTCCACTTT
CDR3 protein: CASNNLRSPLHF

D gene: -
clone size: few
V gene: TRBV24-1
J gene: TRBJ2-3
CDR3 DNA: TGTGCCACCAGTGATTCTATGGTTCAGGTTACGCAGTATTTT
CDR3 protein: CATSDSMVQVTQYF

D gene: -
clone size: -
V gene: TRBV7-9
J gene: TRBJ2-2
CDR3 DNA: TGTGCCAGCAGCTCTCTTTGGGGATCGGCCGGGGAGCTGTTTTTT
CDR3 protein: CASSSLWGSAGELFF

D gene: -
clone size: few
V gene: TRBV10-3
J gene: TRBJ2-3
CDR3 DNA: TGTGCCATCAGCCCCCTCGGCGTTAGCACAGATACGCAGTATTTT
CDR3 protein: CAISPLGVSTDTQYF

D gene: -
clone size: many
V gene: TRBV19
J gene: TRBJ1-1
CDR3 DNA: TGTGCCAGTAGTCCTACCATTCAGGGGCCGAACACTGAAGCTTTCTTT
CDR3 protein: CASSPTIQGPNTEAFF

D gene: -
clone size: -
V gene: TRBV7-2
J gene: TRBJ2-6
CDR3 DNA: TGTGCCAGCAGGGAAGTTAGTCTGGGCAGAGACGTCCTGACTTTC
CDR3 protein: CASREVSLGRDVLTF

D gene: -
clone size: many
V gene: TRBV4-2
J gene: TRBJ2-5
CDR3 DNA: TGTGCCAGCAGCCAAGAAACCCTACAAGAGACCCAGTACTTC
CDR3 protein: CASSQETLQETQYF

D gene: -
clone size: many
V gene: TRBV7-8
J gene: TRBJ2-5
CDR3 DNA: TGTGCCAGCAGCTTAGGTCGACTGGGGACCCAGTACTTC
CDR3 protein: CASSLGRLGTQYF

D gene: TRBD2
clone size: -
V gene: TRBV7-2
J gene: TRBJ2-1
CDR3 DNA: TGTGCCAGCAGTACCCTAGCGGGGGGGTCTATGTTCTTC
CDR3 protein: CASSTLAGGSMFF

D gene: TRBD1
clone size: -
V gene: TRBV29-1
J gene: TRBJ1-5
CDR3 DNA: TGCAGCGTTGGGACAGGGAGTCAGCCCCAGCATTTT
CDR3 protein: CSVGTGSQPQHF

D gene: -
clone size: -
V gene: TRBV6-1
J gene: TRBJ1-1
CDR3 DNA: TGTGCCAGCAGTGCCACAGGTCACCATTACACTGTAGCTTTCTTT
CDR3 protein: CASSATGHHYTVAFF

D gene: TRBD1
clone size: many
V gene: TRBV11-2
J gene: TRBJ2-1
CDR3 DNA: TGTGCCAGCAGCCGCCAGGGGGCGAGCTACAATGAGCAGTTCTTC
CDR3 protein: CASSRQGASYNEQFF

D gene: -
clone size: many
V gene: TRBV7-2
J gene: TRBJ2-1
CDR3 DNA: TGTGCCAGCAGCTTAGCGTCTCCGATTGCCTACAATGAGCAGTTCTTC
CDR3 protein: CASSLASPIAYNEQFF

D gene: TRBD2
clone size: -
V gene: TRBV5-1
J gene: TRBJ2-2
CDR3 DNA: TGCGCCAGCAGTCCTCCGGGACTAGCACGAAGGGACACCGGGGAGCTGTTTTTT
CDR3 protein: CASSPPGLARRDTGELFF

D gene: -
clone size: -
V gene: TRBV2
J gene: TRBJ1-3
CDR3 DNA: TGTGCCAGCAGATTCGACAGTCCCTCTGGAAACACCATATATTTT
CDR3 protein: CASRFDSPSGNTIYF

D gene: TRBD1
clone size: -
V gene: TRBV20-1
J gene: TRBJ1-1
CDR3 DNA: TGCAGTGCGAACAGGGGGTCGGGGAGCACTGAAGCTTTCTTT
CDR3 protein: CSANRGSGSTEAFF

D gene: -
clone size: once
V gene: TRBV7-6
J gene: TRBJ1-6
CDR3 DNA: TGTGCCAGCAGCTTAAGGGCAGGTCAAACGGGCGACCCAGGTTCACCCCTCCACTTT
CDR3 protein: CASSLRAGQTGDPGSPLHF

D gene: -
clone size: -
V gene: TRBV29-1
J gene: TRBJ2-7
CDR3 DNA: TGCAGCGTCCGGGACTTGGGCACCTACGAGCAGTACTTC
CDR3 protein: CSVRDLGTYEQYF

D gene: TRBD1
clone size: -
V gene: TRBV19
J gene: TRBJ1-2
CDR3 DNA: TGTGCCAGTAGTCGAAGACAGGGACGGGACTATGGCTACACCTTC
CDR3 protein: CASSRRQGRDYGYTF

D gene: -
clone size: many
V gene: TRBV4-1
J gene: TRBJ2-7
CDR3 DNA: TGCGCCAGCAGCCAAGATAGGCCATGGGAGCAGTACTTC
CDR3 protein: CASSQDRPWEQYF

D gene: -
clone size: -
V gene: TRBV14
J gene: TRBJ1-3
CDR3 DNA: TGTGCCAGCAGCCAAAGGGGGGCCCTACAAGCCTTCCATTTT
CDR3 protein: CASSQRGALQAFHF

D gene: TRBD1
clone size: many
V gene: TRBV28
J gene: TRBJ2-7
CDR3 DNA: TGTGCCAGCAGTGAGGGGGCAGGCGAGCAGTACTTC
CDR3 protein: CASSEGAGEQYF

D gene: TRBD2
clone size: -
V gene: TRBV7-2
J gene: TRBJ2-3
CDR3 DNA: TGTGCCAGCAGCTTAGCGCGGGGGAACACAGATACGCAGTATTTT
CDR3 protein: CASSLARGNTDTQYF

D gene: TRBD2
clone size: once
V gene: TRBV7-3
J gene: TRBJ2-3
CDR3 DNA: TGTGCCAGCAGCTCGGTAGCGGGGGGGGCCACAGATACGCAGTATTTT
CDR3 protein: CASSSVAGGATDTQYF

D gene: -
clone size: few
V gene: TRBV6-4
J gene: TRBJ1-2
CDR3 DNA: TGTGCCAGCAGTGACTGGGAAGATTTCCCAAATTATGGCTACACCTTC
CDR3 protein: CASSDWEDFPNYGYTF

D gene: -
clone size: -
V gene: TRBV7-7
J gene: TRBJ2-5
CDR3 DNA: TGTGCCAGCAGCTGGGGCCTCAGCGGGGAGACCCAGTACTTC
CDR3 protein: CASSWGLSGETQYF

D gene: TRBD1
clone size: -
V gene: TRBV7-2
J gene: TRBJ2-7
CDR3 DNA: TGTGCCAGCAGCTTTTTGGGACAGGGGTCCTACGAGCAGTACTTC
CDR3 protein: CASSFLGQGSYEQYF

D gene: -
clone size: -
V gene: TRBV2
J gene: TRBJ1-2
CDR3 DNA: TGTGCCAGCAGTGAAGGGGACTTTTCTTACTATGGCTACACCTTC
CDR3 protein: CASSEGDFSYYGYTF

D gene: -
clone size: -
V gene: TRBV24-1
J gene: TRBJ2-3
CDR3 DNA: TGTGCCACCAGTGCCGCGGTTAGCACAGATACGCAGTATTTT
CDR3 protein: CATSAAVSTDTQYF

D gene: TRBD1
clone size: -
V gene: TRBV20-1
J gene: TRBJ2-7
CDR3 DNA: TGCAGTGCTTGGCCCTCGGGACAGTCCTACGAGCAGTACTTC
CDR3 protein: CSAWPSGQSYEQYF

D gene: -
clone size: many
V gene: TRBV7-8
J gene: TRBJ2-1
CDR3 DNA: TGTGCCAGCAGACCAGGACGGCGGAATGAGCAGTTCTTC
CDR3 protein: CASRPGRRNEQFF

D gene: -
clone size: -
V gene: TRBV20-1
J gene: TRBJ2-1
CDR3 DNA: TGCAGTGCTAGAGGGGTCGGGGGCTACAATGAGCAGTTCTTC
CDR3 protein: CSARGVGGYNEQFF

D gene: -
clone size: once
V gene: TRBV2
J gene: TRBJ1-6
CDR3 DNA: TGTGCCAGCAGTACCAATGGGGGGAATTCACCCCTCCACTTT
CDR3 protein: CASSTNGGNSPLHF

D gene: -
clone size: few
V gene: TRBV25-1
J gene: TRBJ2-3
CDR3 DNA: TGTGCCAGCTACGCAAGCACAGATACGCAGTATTTT
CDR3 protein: CASYASTDTQYF

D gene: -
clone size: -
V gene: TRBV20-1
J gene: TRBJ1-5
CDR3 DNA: TGCAGTGCACAGGTGGAGGGCTCCAATCAGCCCCAGCATTTT
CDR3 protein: CSAQVEGSNQPQHF

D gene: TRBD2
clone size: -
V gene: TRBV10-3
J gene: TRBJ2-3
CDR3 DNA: TGTGCCATCAGGCCATCAGCGGGAGGGCTAACAGATACGCAGTATTTT
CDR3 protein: CAIRPSAGGLTDTQYF

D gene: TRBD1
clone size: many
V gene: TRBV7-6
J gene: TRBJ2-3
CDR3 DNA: TGTGCCAGCAGCCCTCGACAGGGGGGGACCACAGATACGCAGTATTTT
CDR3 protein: CASSPRQGGTTDTQYF

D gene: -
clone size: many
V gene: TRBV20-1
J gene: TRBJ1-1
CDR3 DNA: TGCAGTGCTAGAGTTGTCCGGGGACTGAACACTGAAGCTTTCTTT
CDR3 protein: CSARVVRGLNTEAFF

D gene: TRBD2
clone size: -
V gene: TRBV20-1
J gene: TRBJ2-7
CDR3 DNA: TGCAGTGCTTTTAGCGGGAGAGGGTACGAGCAGTACTTC
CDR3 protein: CSAFSGRGYEQYF

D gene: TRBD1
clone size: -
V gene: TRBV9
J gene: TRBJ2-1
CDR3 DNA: TGTGCCAGCAGCGTAGCCCCTACCGGGACAGGGGGCGGAAGCTCCTACAATGAGCAGTTCTTC
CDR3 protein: CASSVAPTGTGGGSSYNEQFF

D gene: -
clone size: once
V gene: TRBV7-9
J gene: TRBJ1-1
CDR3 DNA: TGTGCCAGCAAGAAGGCCTATCGGAACACTGACGCTTTCTTT
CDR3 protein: CASKKAYRNTDAFF

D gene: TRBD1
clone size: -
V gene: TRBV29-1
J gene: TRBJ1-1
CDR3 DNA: TGCAGCGTCCAGGACAGGGGGACTGAAGCTTTCTTT
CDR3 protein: CSVQDRGTEAFF